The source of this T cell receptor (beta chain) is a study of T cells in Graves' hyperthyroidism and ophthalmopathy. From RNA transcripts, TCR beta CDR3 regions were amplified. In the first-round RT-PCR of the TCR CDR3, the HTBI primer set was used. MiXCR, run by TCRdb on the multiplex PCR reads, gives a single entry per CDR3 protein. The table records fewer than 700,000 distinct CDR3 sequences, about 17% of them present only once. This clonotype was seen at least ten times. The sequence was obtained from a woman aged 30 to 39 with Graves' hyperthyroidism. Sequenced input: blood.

CDR3 bases: TGTGCCAGCAGGGCGGAGCGGGAGGGCACCGGGGAGCTGTTTTTT. This sequence encodes CASRAEREGTGELFF. This rearrangement joins TRBV28 to TRBJ2-2, with TRBD2 identical over 10 bases. The CDR3 has 15 residues. J lost 4 bases, V lost 6 bases, and 5 bases had no gene match. Germline V gene lookup returns CDR1 MDHEN and CDR2 SYDVKM. Using reference TRBV28 and TRBJ2-2 for the parts outside the CDR3, the full variable domain is DVKVTQSSRYLVKRTGEKVFLECVQDMDHENMFWYRQDPGLGLRLIYFSYDVKMKEKGDIPEGYSVSREKKERFSLILESASTNQTSMYLCASRAEREGTGELFFGEGSRLTVL.